The subject of this entry is one T cell receptor (beta chain). Its antigen is undetermined. The data are from a study of shared clonotypes between healthy human individuals. Study as a whole: Donor ages ranged 18 to 49 years: a couple of women, a few men.

Method: immunoSEQ multiplex PCR; TCRdb's copy keeps in-frame clones and lacks some. The sample lists about 580,000 clones; roughly 98% were seen once. Terminally differentiated effector memory CD45RA+ cells were left out of the naive CD8 fraction, which was CD45RO-negative and positively selected for CCR7. Study-wide findings and caveats: The rarefaction results pointed to incomplete sorted-subset sequencing despite large depth.

The CDR3 extends over 17 amino acids. Germline CDR1 SNHLY, CDR2 FYNNEI. With 5 bases removed from V and 4 bases from J, the gap between germline ends came to 21 bases. The chain has TRBV2 and TRBJ1-5; perhaps TRBD1 as D (5 bases). The TCR was taken from a man aged 30-40 years in good health. Sequenced sample: naive CD8+ T cells sorted from blood. The CDR3 DNA sequence: TGTGCCAGCAGTACCTCGGGGGGACCGGTGTGGAATCAGCCCCAGCATTTT. It codes for CASSTSGGPVWNQPQHF.